The rows below give T cell receptor beta chains drawn from one sample of a study of tumor-infiltrating lymphocytes in primary liver carcinoma. MiXCR, run by TCRdb on the multiplex PCR reads, gives a single entry per CDR3 protein. The sample holds around 26,000 distinct CDR3 sequences; nearly 80% are singletons and the top ten take 40% to 50%. The sequencing sample was made of liver tumor tissue from sampling region 3. All receptors derive from a man in his forties with primary liver carcinoma and hepatitis B virus infection. Both conserved end residues are trimmed from each CDR3. The order of the fields is V gene, CDR3 protein.

v_call: TRBV5-4
cdr3_aa: ASSLSTGPDSYEQY

v_call: TRBV11-2
cdr3_aa: ASSPGYSSGDTQY

v_call: TRBV5-6
cdr3_aa: ASSQSHPYGREGAF

v_call: TRBV6-5
cdr3_aa: ASSYSGSGSQVMTQF

v_call: TRBV4-2
cdr3_aa: ANSQVAPLAGATDTQY

v_call: TRBV11-2
cdr3_aa: ASSLARLALGKEAQY

v_call: TRBV11-2
cdr3_aa: AGSGGQGVEREQY

v_call: TRBV6-1
cdr3_aa: VISQQGYEQY

v_call: TRBV13
cdr3_aa: ASSLGRGLAGSYEQY

v_call: TRBV12-3/TRBV12-4
cdr3_aa: ASSPLFGLSYNDKF

v_call: TRBV19
cdr3_aa: ASSSTDRGIDSNQPQH

v_call: TRBV5-5
cdr3_aa: ASRTGFGNIIY